This passage covers 3 T cell receptor beta chains from one sample sequenced in a study of T cells in Graves' hyperthyroidism and ophthalmopathy. TCR beta CDR3 sequences were amplified from RNA transcripts. Carried out on the TCR CDR3, a first-round RT-PCR used the HTBI primer set. TCRdb passed the multiplex PCR reads through MiXCR, listing each CDR3 protein once. The sample lists under 800,000 distinct CDR3 sequences, 11% to 15% seen once, with roughly 10% in the top ten. Sequencing was carried out using blood. These receptors all come from a young woman with Graves' hyperthyroidism.

This clonotype was recorded a few times. This chain uses TRBV9 with TRBJ2-2; 7 positions agree with TRBD1. The germline gives CDR1 SGDLS, CDR2 YYNGEE. There are 16 residues in the CDR3. V trimming: 1 base; J trimming: 2 bases; junction bases outside the gene matches: 5. CDR3 coding DNA: TGTGCCAGCAGCGTATACAGGGGAGACAACACCGGGGAGCTGTTTTTT. Protein sequence: CASSVYRGDNTGELFF. Supplemented by reference TRBV9 and TRBJ2-2, the full variable domain reads DSGVTQTPKHLITATGQRVTLRCSPRSGDLSVYWYQQSLDQGLQFLIQYYNGEERAKGNILERFSAQQFPDLHSELNLSSLELGDSALYFCASSVYRGDNTGELFFGEGSRLTVL.

This clonotype was picked up many times. The rearrangement uses TRBV20-1 and TRBJ2-1; 7 bases match TRBD1. CDR3 length equals 13 residues. Germline loops: CDR1 DFQATT, CDR2 SNEGSKA (reference sequence). Unmatched junction bases numbered 5, after V lost 8 bases and J lost 1 base. CDR3 loop: CSTKTGSYNEQFF. The CDR3 DNA sequence: TGCAGTACTAAGACAGGGTCCTACAATGAGCAGTTCTTC.

The chain recombines TRBV4-1 with TRBJ2-1; either TRBD1 or TRBD2 may supply D (5 bases each). Germline V gives CDR1 MGHRA, CDR2 YSYEKL. The CDR3 covers 16 residues. Trimming took 3 bases from V and 4 from J, leaving 16 bases between them. Here the CDR3 DNA reads TGCGCCAGCAGCCAGCAAAAACGGGGCACATACAATGAGCAGTTCTTC. Residues: CASSQQKRGTYNEQFF.